These 25 T cell receptor beta chains came from one sample sequenced in a study of T cells in Graves' hyperthyroidism and ophthalmopathy. What was amplified from RNA transcripts were TCR beta CDR3 regions. Researchers ran a first-round RT-PCR on the TCR CDR3 using the HTBI primer set. TCRdb processed the multiplex PCR reads anew with MiXCR; each CDR3 protein has one entry. This table holds about 380,000 distinct CDR3 sequences, approximately 15% found once. Sequenced material: blood. The receptors here all came from a man aged 30 to 39 with Graves' hyperthyroidism that later progressed to Graves' ophthalmopathy.

This clonotype has more than one count but fewer than ten. V and J are TRBV12-3 or TRBV12-4 and TRBJ1-6, with D hard to call. There are 13 residues in the CDR3. V was trimmed by 0 bases and J by 11 bases, leaving 8 bases between them. The DNA of the CDR3 is TGTGCCAGCAGTTTAGCCGGAAAACCACCCCTCCACTTT. Protein product: CASSLAGKPPLHF.

The chain links TRBV10-3 to TRBJ1-1, with a tentative D call TRBD1 (6 bases). The CDR3 length is 14 residues. Trimming took off 0 bases at V and 5 bases at J, with 10 bases between the two ends. CDR1 is ENHRY and CDR2 is SYGVKD in the germline V gene. CDR3 DNA sequence: TGTGCCATCAGTGAGTCTGGGGGGCGAACTGAAGCTTTCTTT. Translation gives CAISESGGRTEAFF.

The sample holds a few counts of this clonotype. The chain carries TRBV6-1 and TRBJ1-3; TRBD1 might be the D (5 bases). Germline V gene lookup returns CDR1 MNHNS and CDR2 SASEGT. This CDR3 has 13 amino acids. V was clipped by 7 bases and J by 3 bases, with 10 bases between them. The CDR3 DNA reads TGTGCCAGCAACCAGGGAGGTGGAAACACCATATATTTT. It encodes CASNQGGGNTIYF.

Ten or more counts support this clonotype. J is TRBJ1-1 and V is TRBV12-3 or TRBV12-4; 7 bases agree with TRBD1. There are 14 residues in the CDR3. After removal of 6 bases from V and 0 bases from J, the junction contained 4 bases not matched to a gene. The CDR3 spells CASRVGQLNTEAFF. The CDR3 nucleotides are TGTGCCAGCAGAGTGGGACAGTTGAACACTGAAGCTTTCTTT.

The chain has TRBV7-6 and TRBJ2-3, with D possibly being TRBD2 (7 bases). Trimming took off 7 bases at V and 4 bases at J, with 15 bases between the two ends. The CDR3 is made up of 14 amino acids. Germline V CDR1 and CDR2: SGHVS, FNYEAQ. The CDR3 region is CASNDAGAADTQYF. The CDR3 bases are TGTGCCAGCAACGATGCGGGGGCCGCAGATACGCAGTATTTT.

The chain couples TRBV30 to TRBJ1-2, with 8 bases identical to TRBD1. Germline CDR1 reads GTSNPN; CDR2 reads SVGIG (reference sequence). After removal of 3 bases from V and 7 bases from J, the junction contained 13 bases not matched to a gene. The CDR3 sequence is 15 residues long. This CDR3 is CAWRGGPQGAGGYTF. The CDR3 bases are TGTGCCTGGAGGGGTGGGCCCCAGGGGGCTGGTGGCTACACCTTC.

This clonotype was recorded a few times. This chain links TRBV2 with TRBJ1-5; 7 nucleotides align to TRBD1. CDR1 and CDR2 from the germline V gene are SNHLY and FYNNEI. The CDR3 sequence is 13 residues long. The junction had 10 bases not matched to a gene; V was cut back by 6 bases and J by 11 bases. CDR3 protein: CASSTTGMGTQHF. The CDR3 coding sequence is TGTGCCAGCAGCACGACAGGGATGGGAACCCAGCATTTT.

This clonotype was counted many times. J is TRBJ2-7 and V is TRBV28; no firm D call. V was cut by 4 bases and J by 6 bases, with 13 bases left in between. The CDR3 has 13 residues. Germline V CDR1 and CDR2: MDHEN, SYDVKM. The CDR3 bases are TGTGCCAGCAGTTCCGAACCCCCGGGCGAGCAGTACTTC. It encodes CASSSEPPGEQYF.

This clonotype has ten or more counts. The chain has TRBV12-3 or TRBV12-4 and TRBJ1-5, with D tentatively TRBD1 (5 bases). Trimming took off 2 bases at V and 6 bases at J, with 11 bases between the two ends. The CDR3 is 14 residues long. CDR3 sequence reads: CASSLTRDAQPQHF. CDR3 DNA sequence: TGTGCCAGCAGTTTAACCAGGGATGCTCAGCCCCAGCATTTT.

This clonotype was counted ten times or more. The chain couples TRBV6-1 to TRBJ1-1; TRBD1 is a possible D gene (5 bases). CDR3 length equals 14 residues. The germline CDR1 and CDR2 sequences are MNHNS and SASEGT. V lost 8 bases to trimming and J lost 3 bases, with 16 bases between them. CDR3 DNA: TGTGCCAGCCCGGGTGGGGGGAGTGACACTGAAGCTTTCTTT. Protein product: CASPGGGSDTEAFF.

This clonotype has a single count. A read error may explain this, as a much larger clone is one base away. The chain employs TRBV20-1 and TRBJ2-7; maybe TRBD1 (5 bases). CDR1 is DFQATT, CDR2 SNEGSKA, per germline (reference sequence). Trimming stripped 3 bases from V and 5 bases from J, with 20 bases between. The CDR3 spans 15 residues. DNA of the CDR3: TGCAGTGCTAGTAGTGAGGTTCCTAGGGGCGACGAGCAGTACTTC. It encodes CSASSEVPRGDEQYF.

This chain uses TRBV5-1 with TRBJ2-3; no reliable D call. Germline V lookup: CDR1 SGHRS, CDR2 YFSETQ. The CDR3 sequence is 13 residues long. V was pared by 0 bases and J by 6 bases, with 8 bases between. The CDR3, as DNA: TGCGCCAGCAGCTTGGTAGTACCGGATACGCAGTATTTT. It codes for CASSLVVPDTQYF.

This clonotype appeared a few times. The chain links TRBV4-1 to TRBJ1-5; a weak D match, TRBD1 (5 bases). The V end lost 0 bases, the J end lost 6 bases, and 12 bases lay between the germline ends. CDR3 length: 15 amino acids. CDR1 and CDR2 from the germline V gene are MGHRA and YSYEKL. The CDR3, as DNA: TGCGCCAGCAGCCAAGATCGGGGGATCGGTCAGCCCCAGCATTTT. This translates into CASSQDRGIGQPQHF.

There are many counts of this clonotype. This sequence joins TRBV12-3 or TRBV12-4 and TRBJ1-6, with 8 bases lining up with TRBD1. V shed 1 base, J shed 9 bases, and the junction held 8 bases outside the gene matches. This CDR3 is 16 amino acids long. CDR3 protein: CASSLGGQGITSPLHF. The CDR3 DNA is TGTGCCAGCAGTTTAGGCGGACAGGGCATTACTTCACCCCTCCACTTT.

This clonotype was seen at least ten times. This rearrangement joins TRBV6-2 or TRBV6-3 to TRBJ1-2; D not resolved. Trimming pared 0 bases from V and 3 bases from J, leaving 5 bases between. Germline CDR1 reads MNHEY; CDR2 reads SVGEGT. The CDR3 length is 13 residues. CDR3 nucleotide sequence: TGTGCCAGCAGTTACTCAACGGACTATGGCTACACCTTC. It translates to CASSYSTDYGYTF.

This clonotype has at least ten counts. The chain couples TRBV11-2 to TRBJ2-7, with 8 bases that match TRBD1. Germline CDR1 is SGHAT and CDR2 is FQNNGV. The CDR3 contains 16 residues. With V trimmed by 4 bases and J by 0 bases, 8 bases remained unmatched. CDR3 coding DNA: TGTGCCAGCAGCTACCCCGGGACAGGCTCCTCCTACGAGCAGTACTTC. It encodes CASSYPGTGSSYEQYF.

The V gene is TRBV9, the J gene TRBJ2-3, with TRBD2 matching 8 bases. This CDR3 is built from 15 residues. From germline, CDR1 is SGDLS and CDR2 YYNGEE. The ends lost 0 bases at V and 3 bases at J; junction bases unmatched: 3. For the CDR3, the DNA is TGTGCCAGCAGCGTAGATAAGCGGGGGACAGATACGCAGTATTTT. It encodes CASSVDKRGTDTQYF.

This clonotype was recorded a few times. Without the conserved terminal phenylalanine or tryptophan, this CDR3 likely stems from a read error. The V and J genes are TRBV18 and TRBJ2-7; the D is unclear. V dropped 3 bases and J dropped 2 bases, with 8 bases sitting between them. CDR1 is KGHSH and CDR2 is LQKENI in the germline V gene. The CDR3 totals 13 residues. CDR3 region: CASSPDGAYEQYL. The CDR3 nucleotides are TGTGCCAGCTCACCGGACGGAGCCTACGAGCAGTACCTC.

The rearrangement uses TRBV11-2 and TRBJ2-1; the match to TRBD2 covers 13 bases. The V and J ends lost 5 bases and 15 bases, in that order; junction bases with no gene match: 7. Germline values: CDR1 SGHAT, CDR2 FQNNGV. This CDR3 contains 13 residues. CDR3 loop: CASSQGLAGEGFF. The DNA of the CDR3 is TGTGCCAGCAGCCAAGGACTAGCGGGGGAAGGGTTCTTC.

Turning to this clonotype: Sequence at one end of the junction differs from germline and may be a read error. The chain employs TRBV18 and TRBJ1-1; 7 positions match TRBD1. Germline V lookup: CDR1 KGHSH, CDR2 LQKENI. The CDR3 has 14 amino acids. The CDR3 nucleotides are TGTGCCAGCTCAGAGACAGGGTTGATAGCTGAAGCTTCCTTT. Translating it yields CASSETGLIAEASF.

This clonotype came up many times. This chain links TRBV6-1 with TRBJ2-3; D is possibly TRBD1 (5 bases). Germline CDR1 is MNHNS and CDR2 is SASEGT. The CDR3 consists of 13 residues. V gave up 7 bases and J gave up 3 bases, with 11 bases separating them. This CDR3 reads CASIRVGTDTQYF. For the CDR3, the DNA is TGTGCCAGCATCAGGGTAGGGACAGATACGCAGTATTTT.

This clonotype appeared once. The chain is built from TRBV20-1 and TRBJ2-1; 9 positions agree with TRBD2. The trim removed 4 bases at V and 10 bases at J, leaving 5 bases unmatched. The CDR3 covers 12 residues. Germline CDR1 is DFQATT and CDR2 is SNEGSKA (reference sequence). CDR3 loop: CSAKRGAWEQFF. The CDR3 coding sequence is TGCAGTGCTAAGCGGGGGGCATGGGAGCAGTTCTTC.

This clonotype occurred a few times. The chain is built from TRBV24-1 and TRBJ1-2; D gene ambiguous. CDR3 length equals 13 residues. CDR1 is KGHDR, CDR2 SFDVKD, per germline. The V and J ends lost 0 bases and 8 bases respectively, with 9 bases between them. This CDR3 is CATSDLYGTGYTF. CDR3 sequence (DNA): TGTGCCACCAGTGATTTGTACGGAACCGGCTACACCTTC.

This clonotype was picked up many times. The V and J genes are TRBV7-6 and TRBJ2-1, with 12 bases that match TRBD1. Germline values: CDR1 SGHVS, CDR2 FNYEAQ. This CDR3 is 21 amino acids long. The trim removed 4 bases at V and 0 bases at J, leaving 16 bases unmatched. The CDR3 sequence: CASSSFPGTGGAGVSYNEQFF. The CDR3 DNA is TGTGCCAGCAGCTCATTCCCGGGGACAGGGGGCGCGGGGGTCTCCTACAATGAGCAGTTCTTC.

There are a few counts of this clonotype. The V gene is TRBV28, the J gene TRBJ2-1, with D possibly being TRBD2 (7 bases). CDR1 is MDHEN and CDR2 is SYDVKM in the germline V gene. The CDR3 runs to 16 residues. The V gene lost 1 base and the J gene lost 7 bases, with 17 bases spanning the gap. The CDR3 here is CASSLLGGGAWNEQFF. Here the CDR3 DNA reads TGTGCCAGCAGTTTATTGGGGGGGGGCGCGTGGAATGAGCAGTTCTTC.